This T cell receptor beta chain came from a study of T cells after yellow fever vaccination. Notes on the study in general: Sorted repertoires could include abundant contaminating clonotypes from bulk cells. Though it reached lower strength, the secondary response hit its peak faster, day 5 versus 15. Although most clonotypes did not, a small share appeared in both CD4 and CD8 compartments.

5'RACE template switching generated TCR cDNA, adding a universal primer site and UMIs. One entry per CDR3 protein results from TCRdb running MiXCR on the 5' RACE reads. Of 400,000 or so distinct CDR3 sequences listed, approximately 18% are singletons. Points on this clonotype: Its antigen is currently unknown.

CDR3 size: 14 residues. Trimming left V 4 bases short and J 3 bases short, with 10 bases between. Germline V gene lookup returns CDR1 SGHRS and CDR2 YFSETQ. The chain uses TRBV5-1 and TRBJ2-2, with a possible D match to TRBD1 (6 bases). This TCR came from a man aged 18 to 29 who received the YFV17D yellow fever vaccine. This sample comprised PBMCs, obtained before the yellow fever booster vaccination. The CDR3 nucleotides read TGCGCCAGCAGCGAATACAGGGACACCGGGGAGCTGTTTTTT. Translating gives CASSEYRDTGELFF.